This entry lists 17 T cell receptor beta chains sequenced from one sample in a study of regulatory T cells in long-lasting Graves disease. Construction of the TCR beta libraries employed iRepertoire HTBI primers in conjunction with Arm-PCR of CDR3 regions. One entry per CDR3 protein results from TCRdb running MiXCR on the multiplex PCR reads. Of around 330,000 distinct CDR3 sequences in the sample, about 20% are singletons; the top ten hold 38%. Time point reported: newly diagnosed GD, antithyroid drugs for less than 3 months. From PBMCs, RNA was extracted and then used to make the TCR library. The specimen comprised peripheral blood mononuclear cells (PBMCs), sampled at new diagnosis, from a patient treated with antithyroid drugs. These TCRs come from a female donor with Graves disease.

The genes are TRBV28 and TRBJ1-1; TRBD1 is a possible D gene (6 bases). CDR3 length: 14 amino acids. CDR1 is MDHEN and CDR2 is SYDVKM in the germline V gene. With 7 bases removed from V and 1 base from J, the gap between germline ends came to 13 bases. CDR3 region: CASKRDTTNTEAFF. The DNA of the CDR3 is TGTGCCAGCAAACGGGACACCACGAACACTGAAGCTTTCTTT.

This clonotype came up many times. The rearrangement uses TRBV18 and TRBJ1-2; maybe TRBD1 (5 bases). The CDR3 covers 14 residues. Germline CDR1 and CDR2: KGHSH and LQKENI. The germline V and J ends were trimmed by 2 bases and 7 bases, with 14 bases remaining between them. The CDR3 bases are TGTGCCAGCTCACCAAGGGAGACAGTGGTTGGCTACACCTTC. Translated, it gives CASSPRETVVGYTF.

On this clonotype: Possible read error: a much larger clone is one base away. This rearrangement joins TRBV11-2 to TRBJ2-1; D gene unclear. CDR1 and CDR2 from the germline V gene are SGHAT and FQNNGV. Trimming shortened V by 3 bases and J by 10 bases, and 16 bases separated the two germline ends. The CDR3 contains 14 residues. CDR3 coding DNA: TGTGCCAGCAGCTTGGTTGGGCAGTTCTACGAGCAGTTCTTC. Translation: CASSLVGQFYEQFF.

There are many counts of this clonotype. The V call is TRBV7-9, the J call TRBJ2-6; D is possibly TRBD1 (6 bases). Trimming cost V 6 bases and J 3 bases, with 9 bases left between them. This CDR3 is 14 amino acids long. Germline CDR1 is SEHNR and CDR2 is FQNEAQ (reference sequence). CDR3 sequence (DNA): TGTGCCAGCAGTTCAGGGGTTGGGGCCAACGTCCTGACTTTC. Amino acids: CASSSGVGANVLTF.

This clonotype occurred many times. The chain links TRBV27 to TRBJ2-1; TRBD2 aligns across 14 bases. CDR3 length equals 15 residues. V dropped 6 bases and J dropped 6; count of bases not matched to a gene: 4. CDR1 MNHEY and CDR2 SMNVEV come from the germline V gene (reference sequence). The CDR3 loop reads CASRLGTSGSNEQFF. Here the CDR3 DNA reads TGTGCCAGCAGGTTAGGGACTAGCGGGAGCAATGAGCAGTTCTTC.

The V and J genes are TRBV11-2 and TRBJ2-1; 10 positions agree with TRBD1. This CDR3 contains 14 residues. Germline V gene sequence: CDR1 SGHAT, CDR2 FQNNGV. The V segment lost 3 bases and the J segment 8 bases; nucleotides outside the gene matches: 4. CDR3 in amino acids: CASSFDRGPYEQFF. DNA of the CDR3: TGTGCCAGCAGCTTTGACAGGGGGCCCTATGAGCAGTTCTTC.

This clonotype appeared many times. V gene TRBV19 combines with J gene TRBJ2-7; 11 bases are a match to TRBD1. The J segment lost 0 bases and the V segment lost 4 bases, leaving 17 bases of the junction unmatched. Germline values: CDR1 LNHDA, CDR2 SQIVND (reference sequence). The CDR3 runs 20 residues. CDR3 sequence: CASSTGRGTGGPSSSYEQYF. CDR3 bases: TGTGCCAGTAGTACGGGACGTGGGACAGGGGGGCCGTCTAGCTCCTACGAGCAGTACTTC.

Points on this clonotype: A much larger clone differs by one base, so this may be a read error. V is TRBV19 and J is TRBJ2-3; D gene uncertain. The CDR3 is 14 amino acids. In germline, CDR1 is LNHDA, CDR2 SQIVND (reference sequence). This chain's CDR3 is CASSFGPSTETQYF. For the CDR3, the DNA is TGTGCCAGTAGTTTTGGACCGAGCACAGAAACGCAGTATTTT.

The chain carries TRBV7-9 and TRBJ2-1, with TRBD2 matching 12 bases. V was pared by 6 bases and J by 3 bases, with 12 bases of the junction left unmatched. Germline V gives CDR1 SEHNR, CDR2 FQNEAQ (reference sequence). The CDR3 runs 18 residues. CDR3 residues: CASSRRDAGLAGYNEQFF. The CDR3 DNA follows: TGTGCCAGCAGTCGCCGGGACGCGGGACTAGCGGGCTACAATGAGCAGTTCTTC.

This clonotype was counted ten times or more. The chain links TRBV11-2 to TRBJ2-7; TRBD1 aligns across 10 bases. Germline CDR1 is SGHAT and CDR2 is FQNNGV. The CDR3 spans 14 residues. V dropped 4 bases and J dropped 3; count of bases not matched to a gene: 3. This CDR3 is CASSSGQGDYEQYF. DNA for the CDR3: TGTGCCAGCAGCTCTGGACAGGGGGACTACGAGCAGTACTTC.

The CDR3 DNA follows: TGCGCCAGCAGCTTGGACCAGGGTGGTGGCTACACCTTC. It is translated as CASSLDQGGGYTF. This sequence joins TRBV5-1 and TRBJ1-2, with TRBD1 as a possible D gene (5 bases). The CDR3 runs 13 residues. The germline V gene encodes CDR1 SGHRS and CDR2 YFSETQ. Trimming took 0 bases from V and 7 from J, leaving 10 bases between them. The whole variable domain, remainder taken from reference TRBV5-1 and TRBJ1-2, is KAGVTQTPRYLIKTRGQQVTLSCSPISGHRSVSWYQQTPGQGLQFLFEYFSETQRNKGNFPGRFSGRQFSNSRSEMNVSTLELGDSALYLCASSLDQGGGYTFGSGTRLTVV.

This clonotype showed up many times. The rearrangement joins TRBV28 to TRBJ2-3, with TRBD2 as a possible D gene (5 bases). Trimming shortened V by 5 bases and J by 4 bases, and 10 bases separated the two germline ends. CDR3 size: 13 residues. CDR1 and CDR2 (germline): MDHEN, SYDVKM. This chain's CDR3 is CASSETRADTQYF. CDR3 nucleotide sequence: TGTGCCAGCAGTGAAACGCGGGCAGATACGCAGTATTTT.

This clonotype has more than one count but fewer than ten. The rearrangement joins TRBV20-1 to TRBJ2-1, with TRBD2 matching over 9 bases. The CDR3 consists of 14 residues. Germline V gives CDR1 DFQATT, CDR2 SNEGSKA (reference sequence). J was trimmed by 2 bases and V by 5 bases; bases with no gene match: 4. CDR3 sequence reads: CSALAGAPYNEQFF. DNA of the CDR3: TGCAGTGCTTTAGCGGGAGCCCCCTACAATGAGCAGTTCTTC.

At least ten counts were recorded for this clonotype. One end of the junction fails to match germline, which may point to a read error. This rearrangement joins TRBV6-2 or TRBV6-3 to TRBJ2-1; TRBD2 matches 11 bases. Germline V CDR1 and CDR2: MNHEY, SVGEGT. The CDR3 extends over 14 amino acids. The CDR3 bases are TGCGCCACACTAGCGGGAGTTTACTACAATGAGCAGTTCTTC. Translating gives CATLAGVYYNEQFF.

This clonotype showed up just once. Given a far larger clone just one base away, this is likely a sequencing read error. Since the CDR3 does not end with the conserved phenylalanine or tryptophan, this likely comes from a read error. V usage is TRBV7-2 and J usage is TRBJ2-1, with D maybe TRBD1 (5 bases). The end of the DNA fits TRBJ2-5 better, so the J call may be wrong. CDR3 length: 14 residues. In germline, CDR1 is SGHTA, CDR2 FQGNSA. DNA of the CDR3: TGTGCCAGCAGCTCCCAAGACAGCCAAGAGACCCAGTACATC. As protein: CASSSQDSQETQYI.

This clonotype showed up many times. This chain connects TRBV12-3 or TRBV12-4 to TRBJ1-6; no definite D call. There are 14 residues in the CDR3. V shed 5 bases and J shed 7 bases, with 12 bases lying between them. The CDR3 sequence is CASSPPGSNSPLHF. The DNA of the CDR3 is TGTGCCAGCAGTCCGCCGGGCTCAAATTCACCCCTCCACTTT.

This clonotype was observed at least ten times. The rearrangement links TRBV28 to TRBJ1-5; D is unclear. This CDR3 region has 15 residues. CDR1 MDHEN and CDR2 SYDVKM come from the germline V gene. V lost 3 bases and J lost 2, with 11 bases in between. The CDR3 region has the DNA TGTGCCAGCAGTTTGAGGGCGGGAGGCAATCAGCCCCAGCATTTT. This translates into CASSLRAGGNQPQHF. The full variable domain, rest sourced from reference TRBV28 and TRBJ1-5, is DVKVTQSSRYLVKRTGEKVFLECVQDMDHENMFWYRQDPGLGLRLIYFSYDVKMKEKGDIPEGYSVSREKKERFSLILESASTNQTSMYLCASSLRAGGNQPQHFGDGTRLSIL.